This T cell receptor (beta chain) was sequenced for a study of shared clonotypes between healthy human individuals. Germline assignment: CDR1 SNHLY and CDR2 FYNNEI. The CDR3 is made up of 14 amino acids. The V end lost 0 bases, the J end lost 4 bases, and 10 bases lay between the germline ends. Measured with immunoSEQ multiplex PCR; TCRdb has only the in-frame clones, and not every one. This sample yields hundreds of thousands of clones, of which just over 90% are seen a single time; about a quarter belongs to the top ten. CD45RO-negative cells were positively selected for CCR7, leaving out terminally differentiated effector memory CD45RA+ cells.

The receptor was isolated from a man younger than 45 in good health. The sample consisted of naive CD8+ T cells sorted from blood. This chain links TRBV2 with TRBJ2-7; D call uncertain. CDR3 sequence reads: CASSEAGRVYEQYF. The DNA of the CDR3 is TGTGCCAGCAGTGAAGCCGGAAGGGTTTACGAGCAGTACTTC.